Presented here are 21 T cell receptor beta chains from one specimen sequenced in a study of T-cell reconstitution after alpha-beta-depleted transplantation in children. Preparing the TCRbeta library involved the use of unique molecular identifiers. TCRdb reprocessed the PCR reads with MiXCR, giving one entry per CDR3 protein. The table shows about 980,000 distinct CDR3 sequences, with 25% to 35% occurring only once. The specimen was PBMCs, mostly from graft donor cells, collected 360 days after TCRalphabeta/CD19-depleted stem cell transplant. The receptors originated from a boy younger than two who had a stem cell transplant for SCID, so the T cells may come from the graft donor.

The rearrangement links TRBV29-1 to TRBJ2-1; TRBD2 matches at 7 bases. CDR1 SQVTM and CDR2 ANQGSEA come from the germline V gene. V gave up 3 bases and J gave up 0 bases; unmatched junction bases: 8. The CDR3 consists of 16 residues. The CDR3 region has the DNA TGCAGCGTTGAGGGCGGGAGCGGGGACTCCTACAATGAGCAGTTCTTC. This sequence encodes CSVEGGSGDSYNEQFF.

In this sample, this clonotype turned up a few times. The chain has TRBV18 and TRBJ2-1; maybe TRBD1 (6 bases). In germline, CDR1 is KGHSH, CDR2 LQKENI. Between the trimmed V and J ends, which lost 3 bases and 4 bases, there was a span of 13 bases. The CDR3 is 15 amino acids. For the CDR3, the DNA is TGTGCCAGCTCACCGCGCGGACAGTTGTACAATGAGCAGTTCTTC. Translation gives CASSPRGQLYNEQFF. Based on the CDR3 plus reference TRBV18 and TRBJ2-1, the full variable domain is NAGVMQNPRHLVRRRGQEARLRCSPMKGHSHVYWYRQLPEEGLKFMVYLQKENIIDESGMPKERFSAEFPKEGPSILRIQQVVRGDSAAYFCASSPRGQLYNEQFFGPGTRLTVL.

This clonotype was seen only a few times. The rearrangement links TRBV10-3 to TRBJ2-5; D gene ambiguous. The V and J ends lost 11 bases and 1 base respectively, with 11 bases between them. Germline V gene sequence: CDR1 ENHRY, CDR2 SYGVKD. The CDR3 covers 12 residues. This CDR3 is CASSGGQETQYF. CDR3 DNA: TGTGCCTCCTCTGGTGGCCAAGAGACCCAGTACTTC.

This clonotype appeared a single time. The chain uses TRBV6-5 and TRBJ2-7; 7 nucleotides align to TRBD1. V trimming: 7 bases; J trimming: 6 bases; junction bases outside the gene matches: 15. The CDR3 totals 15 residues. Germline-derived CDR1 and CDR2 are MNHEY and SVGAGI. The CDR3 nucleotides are TGTGCCAGCATAACTCCTAATACAGGGGACGGCGAGCAGTACTTC. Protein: CASITPNTGDGEQYF.

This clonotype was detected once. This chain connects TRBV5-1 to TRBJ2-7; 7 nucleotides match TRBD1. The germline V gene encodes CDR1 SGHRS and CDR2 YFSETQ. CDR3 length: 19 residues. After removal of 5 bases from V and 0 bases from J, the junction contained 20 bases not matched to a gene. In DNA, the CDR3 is TGCGCCAGCAGGCCGTTGGCCCAATCATACAGGGACAGCTCCTACGAGCAGTACTTC. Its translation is CASRPLAQSYRDSSYEQYF.

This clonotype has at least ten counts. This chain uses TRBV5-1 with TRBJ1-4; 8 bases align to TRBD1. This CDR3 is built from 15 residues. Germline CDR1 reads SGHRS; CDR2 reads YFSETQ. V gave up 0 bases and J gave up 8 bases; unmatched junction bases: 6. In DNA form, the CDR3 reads TGCGCCAGCAGCTTGGCCACACAGGGGGGCGAAAAACTGTTTTTT. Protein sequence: CASSLATQGGEKLFF.

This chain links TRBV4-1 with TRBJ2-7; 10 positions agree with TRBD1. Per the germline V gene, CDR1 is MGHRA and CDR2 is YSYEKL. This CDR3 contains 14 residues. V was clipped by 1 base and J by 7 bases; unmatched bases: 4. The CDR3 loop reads CASSQGTGGREQYF. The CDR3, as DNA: TGCGCCAGCAGCCAAGGGACAGGGGGTAGGGAGCAGTACTTC.

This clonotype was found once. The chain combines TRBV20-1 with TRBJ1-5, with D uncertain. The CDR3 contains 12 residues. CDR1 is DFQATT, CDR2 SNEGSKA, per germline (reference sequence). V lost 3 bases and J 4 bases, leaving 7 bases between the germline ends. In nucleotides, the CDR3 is TGCAGTGCTAGGTCGGTAAATCAGCCCCAGCATTTT. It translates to CSARSVNQPQHF.

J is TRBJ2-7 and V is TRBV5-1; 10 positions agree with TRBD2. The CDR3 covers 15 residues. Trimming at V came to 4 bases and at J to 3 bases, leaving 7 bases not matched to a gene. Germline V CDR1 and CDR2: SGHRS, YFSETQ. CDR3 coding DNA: TGCGCCAGCAGCCTCCAGCGGGGGGGTGACTACGAGCAGTACTTC. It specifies CASSLQRGGDYEQYF.

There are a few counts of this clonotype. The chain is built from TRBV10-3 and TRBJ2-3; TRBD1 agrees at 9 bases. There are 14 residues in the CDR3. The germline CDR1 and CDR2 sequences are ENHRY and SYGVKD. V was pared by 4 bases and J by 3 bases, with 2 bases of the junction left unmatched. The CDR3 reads CAISGGTGTDTQYF. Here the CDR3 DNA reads TGTGCCATCAGTGGAGGGACAGGGACAGATACGCAGTATTTT.

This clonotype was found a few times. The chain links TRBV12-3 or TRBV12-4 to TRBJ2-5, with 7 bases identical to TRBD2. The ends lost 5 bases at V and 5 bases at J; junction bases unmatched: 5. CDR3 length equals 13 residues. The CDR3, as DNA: TGTGCCAGCAGTCCGACTAGCACCGAGACCCAGTACTTC. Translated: CASSPTSTETQYF.

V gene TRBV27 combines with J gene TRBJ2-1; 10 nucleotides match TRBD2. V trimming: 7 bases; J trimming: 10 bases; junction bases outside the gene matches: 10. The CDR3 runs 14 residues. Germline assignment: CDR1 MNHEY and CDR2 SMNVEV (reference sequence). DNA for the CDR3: TGTGCCAGCACGAGGACTAGCGGTTCCGGGGAGCAGTTCTTC. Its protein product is CASTRTSGSGEQFF.

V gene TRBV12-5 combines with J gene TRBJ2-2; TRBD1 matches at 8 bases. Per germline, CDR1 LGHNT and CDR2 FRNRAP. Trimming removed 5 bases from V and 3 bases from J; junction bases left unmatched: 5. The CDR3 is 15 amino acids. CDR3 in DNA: TGTGCTAGTGGTCCGGACAGGGTGGACACCGGGGAGCTGTTTTTT. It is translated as CASGPDRVDTGELFF.

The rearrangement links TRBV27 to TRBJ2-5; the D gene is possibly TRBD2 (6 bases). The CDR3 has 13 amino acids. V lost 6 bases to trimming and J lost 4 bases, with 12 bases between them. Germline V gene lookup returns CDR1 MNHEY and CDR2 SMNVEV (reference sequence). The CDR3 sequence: CASSPHGGETQYF. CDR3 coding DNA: TGTGCCAGCAGCCCGCACGGGGGAGAGACCCAGTACTTC.

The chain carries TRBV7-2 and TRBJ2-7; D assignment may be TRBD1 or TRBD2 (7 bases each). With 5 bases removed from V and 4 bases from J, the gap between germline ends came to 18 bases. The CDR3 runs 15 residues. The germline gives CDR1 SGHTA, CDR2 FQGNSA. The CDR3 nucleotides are TGTGCCAGCAGCCTCTGGGGCAGGGGGGGATACGAGCAGTACTTC. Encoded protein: CASSLWGRGGYEQYF.

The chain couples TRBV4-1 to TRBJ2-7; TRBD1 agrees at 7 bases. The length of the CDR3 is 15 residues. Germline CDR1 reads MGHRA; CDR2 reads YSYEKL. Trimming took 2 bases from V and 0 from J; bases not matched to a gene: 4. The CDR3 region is CASSQTTGISYEQYF. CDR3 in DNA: TGCGCCAGCAGCCAAACGACAGGGATCTCCTACGAGCAGTACTTC.

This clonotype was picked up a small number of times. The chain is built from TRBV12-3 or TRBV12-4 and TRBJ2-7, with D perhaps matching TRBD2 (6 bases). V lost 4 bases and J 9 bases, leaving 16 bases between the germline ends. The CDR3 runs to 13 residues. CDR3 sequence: CASSSYSGVWQYF. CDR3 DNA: TGTGCCAGCAGTTCCTATTCGGGGGTCTGGCAGTACTTC.

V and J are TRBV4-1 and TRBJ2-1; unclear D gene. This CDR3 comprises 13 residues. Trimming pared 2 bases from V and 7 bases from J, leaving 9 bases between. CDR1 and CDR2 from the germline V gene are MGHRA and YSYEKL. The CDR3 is CASSQFESNEQFF. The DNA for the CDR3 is TGCGCCAGCAGCCAATTCGAATCTAATGAGCAGTTCTTC.

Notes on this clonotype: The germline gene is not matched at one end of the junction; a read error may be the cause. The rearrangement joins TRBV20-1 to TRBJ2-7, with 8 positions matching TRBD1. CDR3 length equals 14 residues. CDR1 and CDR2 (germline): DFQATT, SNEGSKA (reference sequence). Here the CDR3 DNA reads TGCAGTGCCAGAGAGGGCCCAGGGGGCCACGAGCAGTACTTC. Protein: CSAREGPGGHEQYF.

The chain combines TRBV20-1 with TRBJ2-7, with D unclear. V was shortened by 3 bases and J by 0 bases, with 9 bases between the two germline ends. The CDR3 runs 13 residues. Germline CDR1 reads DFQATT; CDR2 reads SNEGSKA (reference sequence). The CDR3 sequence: CSASGFSSYEQYF. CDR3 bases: TGCAGTGCTAGTGGGTTCAGCTCCTACGAGCAGTACTTC.

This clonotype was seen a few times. The CDR3 reads CASGTGDTEAFF. CDR3 bases: TGCGCCAGCGGAACAGGGGACACTGAAGCTTTCTTT. The V gene is TRBV5-1, the J gene TRBJ1-1; TRBD1 matches at 7 bases. This CDR3 contains 12 residues. V shed 7 bases, J shed 3 bases, and the junction held 3 bases outside the gene matches. Germline V CDR1 and CDR2: SGHRS, YFSETQ.